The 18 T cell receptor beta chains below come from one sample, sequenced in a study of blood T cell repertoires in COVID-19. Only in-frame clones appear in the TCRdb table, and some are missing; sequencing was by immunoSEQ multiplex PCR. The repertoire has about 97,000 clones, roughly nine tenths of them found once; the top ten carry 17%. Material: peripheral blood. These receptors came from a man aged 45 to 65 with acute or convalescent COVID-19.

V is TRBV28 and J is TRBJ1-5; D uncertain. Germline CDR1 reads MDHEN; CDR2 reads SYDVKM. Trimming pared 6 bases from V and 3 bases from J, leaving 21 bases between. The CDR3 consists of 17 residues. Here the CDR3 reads CASSTIEAAGPNQPQHF. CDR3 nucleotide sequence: TGTGCCAGCAGCACCATTGAGGCAGCTGGCCCCAATCAGCCCCAGCATTTT.

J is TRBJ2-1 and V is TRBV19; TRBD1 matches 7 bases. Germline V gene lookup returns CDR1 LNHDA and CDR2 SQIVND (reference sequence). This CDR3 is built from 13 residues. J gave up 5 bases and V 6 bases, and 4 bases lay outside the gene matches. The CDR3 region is CASRKTGDNEQFF. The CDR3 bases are TGTGCCAGTAGAAAAACAGGGGACAATGAGCAGTTCTTC. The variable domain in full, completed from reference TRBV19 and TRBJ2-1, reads DGGITQSPKYLFRKEGQNVTLSCEQNLNHDAMYWYRQDPGQGLRLIYYSQIVNDFQKGDIAEGYSVSREKKESFPLTVTSAQKNPTAFYLCASRKTGDNEQFFGPGTRLTVL.

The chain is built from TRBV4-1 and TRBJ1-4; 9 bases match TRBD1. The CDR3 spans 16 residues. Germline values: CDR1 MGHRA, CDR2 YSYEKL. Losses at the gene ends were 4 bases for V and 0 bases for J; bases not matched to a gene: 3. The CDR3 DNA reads TGCGCCAGCAGCCCCAGACAGGGGGCAACTAATGAAAAACTGTTTTTT. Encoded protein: CASSPRQGATNEKLFF.

CDR3 bases: TGTGCCAGCAGCTTACTTGGGGGGTCAGAGGAAAAACTGTTTTTT. It is translated as CASSLLGGSEEKLFF. The gene calls are TRBV7-9 and TRBJ1-4; weak D call: TRBD1 (5 bases). Trimming left V 2 bases short and J 8 bases short, with 15 bases between. Germline V gene sequence: CDR1 SEHNR, CDR2 FQNEAQ (reference sequence). The CDR3 length is 15 residues.

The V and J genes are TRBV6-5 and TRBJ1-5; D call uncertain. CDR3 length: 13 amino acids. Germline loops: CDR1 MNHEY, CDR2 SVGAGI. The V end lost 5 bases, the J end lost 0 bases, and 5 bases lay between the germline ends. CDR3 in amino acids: CASSPRSNQPQHF. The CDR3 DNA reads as TGTGCCAGCAGTCCTCGTAGCAATCAGCCCCAGCATTTT.

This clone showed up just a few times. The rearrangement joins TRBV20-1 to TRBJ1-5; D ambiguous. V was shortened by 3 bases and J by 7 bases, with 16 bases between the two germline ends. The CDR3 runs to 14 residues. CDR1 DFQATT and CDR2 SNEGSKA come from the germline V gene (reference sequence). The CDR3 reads CSASQLEARQPQHF. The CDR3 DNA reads TGCAGTGCTAGTCAACTCGAGGCTAGGCAGCCCCAGCATTTT.

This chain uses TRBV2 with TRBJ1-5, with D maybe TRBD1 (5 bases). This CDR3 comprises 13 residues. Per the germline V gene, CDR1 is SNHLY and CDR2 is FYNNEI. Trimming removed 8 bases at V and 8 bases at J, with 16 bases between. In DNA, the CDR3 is TGTGCCAGCCAATCCAGGGTTCTTGAGCCCCAGCATTTT. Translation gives CASQSRVLEPQHF.

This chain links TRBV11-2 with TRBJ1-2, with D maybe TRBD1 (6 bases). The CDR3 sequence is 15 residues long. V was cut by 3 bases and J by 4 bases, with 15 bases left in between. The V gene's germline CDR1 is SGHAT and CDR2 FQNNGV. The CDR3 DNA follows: TGTGCCAGCAGCTTCCGGACAGATAATCTCTATGGCTACACCTTC. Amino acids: CASSFRTDNLYGYTF.

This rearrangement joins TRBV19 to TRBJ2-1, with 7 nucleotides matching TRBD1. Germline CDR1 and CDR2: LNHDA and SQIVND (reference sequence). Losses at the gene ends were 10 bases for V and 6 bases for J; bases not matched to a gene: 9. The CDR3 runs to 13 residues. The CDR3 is CAIDEGAGNEQFF. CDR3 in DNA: TGTGCCATTGATGAGGGGGCAGGCAATGAGCAGTTCTTC.

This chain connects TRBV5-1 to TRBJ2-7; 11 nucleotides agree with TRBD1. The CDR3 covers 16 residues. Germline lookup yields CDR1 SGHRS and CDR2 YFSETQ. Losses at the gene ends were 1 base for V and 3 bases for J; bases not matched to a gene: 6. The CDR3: CASSLRWDRGSYEQYF. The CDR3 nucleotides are TGCGCCAGCAGCTTGAGGTGGGACAGGGGGAGCTACGAGCAGTACTTC.

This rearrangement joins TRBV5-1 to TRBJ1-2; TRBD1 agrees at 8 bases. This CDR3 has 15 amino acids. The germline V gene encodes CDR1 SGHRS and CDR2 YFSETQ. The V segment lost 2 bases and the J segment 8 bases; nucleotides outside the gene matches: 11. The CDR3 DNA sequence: TGCGCCAGCAGCTTTACTGACAGGGGCGCAGGCGGCTACACCTTC. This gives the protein CASSFTDRGAGGYTF.

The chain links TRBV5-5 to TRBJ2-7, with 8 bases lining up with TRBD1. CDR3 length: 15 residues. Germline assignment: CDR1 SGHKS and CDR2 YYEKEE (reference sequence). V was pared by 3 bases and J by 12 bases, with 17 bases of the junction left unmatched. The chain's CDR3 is CASSSPGGTPFLGYF. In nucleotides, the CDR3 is TGTGCCAGCAGCTCGCCAGGGGGCACCCCCTTTTTAGGGTACTTC.

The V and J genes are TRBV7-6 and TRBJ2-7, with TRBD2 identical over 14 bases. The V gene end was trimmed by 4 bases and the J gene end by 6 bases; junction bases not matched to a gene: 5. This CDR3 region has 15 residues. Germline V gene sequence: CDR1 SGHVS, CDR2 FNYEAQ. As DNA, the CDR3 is TGTGCCAGCAGCTCTGGACTAGCGGGGGGAAGCGAGCAGTACTTC. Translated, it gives CASSSGLAGGSEQYF.

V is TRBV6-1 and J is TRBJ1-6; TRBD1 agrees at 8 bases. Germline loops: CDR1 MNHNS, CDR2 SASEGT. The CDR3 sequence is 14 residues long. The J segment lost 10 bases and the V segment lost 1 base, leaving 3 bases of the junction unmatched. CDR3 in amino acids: CASSEGTGYSPLHF. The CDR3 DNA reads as TGTGCCAGCAGTGAAGGGACAGGGTACTCACCCCTCCACTTT.

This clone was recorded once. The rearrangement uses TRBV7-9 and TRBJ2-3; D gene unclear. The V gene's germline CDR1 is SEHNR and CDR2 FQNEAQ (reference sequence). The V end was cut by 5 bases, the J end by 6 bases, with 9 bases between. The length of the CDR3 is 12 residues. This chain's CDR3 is CASSPLSDTQYF. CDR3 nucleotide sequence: TGTGCCAGCAGCCCCCTTAGCGATACGCAGTATTTT.

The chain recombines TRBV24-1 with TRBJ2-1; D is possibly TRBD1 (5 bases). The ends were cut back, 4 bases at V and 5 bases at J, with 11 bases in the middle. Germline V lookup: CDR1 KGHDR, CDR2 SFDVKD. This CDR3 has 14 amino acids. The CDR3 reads CATSDPRQNNEQFF. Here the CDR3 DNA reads TGTGCCACCAGTGACCCTAGACAGAACAATGAGCAGTTCTTC.

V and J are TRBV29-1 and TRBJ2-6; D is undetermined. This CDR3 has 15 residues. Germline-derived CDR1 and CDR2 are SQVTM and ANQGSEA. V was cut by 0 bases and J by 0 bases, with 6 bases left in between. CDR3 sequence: CSVEDRNSGANVLTF. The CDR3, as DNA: TGCAGCGTTGAAGACAGAAACTCTGGGGCCAACGTCCTGACTTTC.

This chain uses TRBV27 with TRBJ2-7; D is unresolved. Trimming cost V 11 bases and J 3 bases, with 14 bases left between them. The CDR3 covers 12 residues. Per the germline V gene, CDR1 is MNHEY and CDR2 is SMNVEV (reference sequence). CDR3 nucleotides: TGTGCCCGGAACCTTGAGGACTACGAGCAGTACTTC. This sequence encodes CARNLEDYEQYF.